There are a few counts of the clone carrying this T cell receptor beta chain. Antigen: not known. Using RNA transcripts as the source, TCR beta CDR3 regions were amplified. TCR CDR3 underwent first-round RT-PCR with the HTBI primer set. Via MiXCR, TCRdb re-called the multiplex PCR reads, giving one row per CDR3 protein. Of around 700,000 distinct CDR3 sequences listed, around 20% are singletons. These data come from a study of T cells in Graves' hyperthyroidism and ophthalmopathy. Study outcomes and limitations: Most thyroid clonotypes expanded above 0.001 were also detected in blood.

With V trimmed by 7 bases and J by 2 bases, 3 bases remained unmatched. The CDR3 sequence is 14 residues long. Germline V gene lookup returns CDR1 KGHSH and CDR2 LQKENI. The TCR was taken from a woman between 45 and 65 years old with Graves' hyperthyroidism that later progressed to Graves' ophthalmopathy. Material for sequencing was blood. This chain joins TRBV18 and TRBJ2-2, with 8 bases fitting TRBD1. In DNA form, the CDR3 reads TGTGCCAGCTTGGACAGGGCCAACACCGGGGAGCTGTTTTTT. Amino acid sequence: CASLDRANTGELFF. Supplemented by reference TRBV18 and TRBJ2-2, the full variable domain reads NAGVMQNPRHLVRRRGQEARLRCSPMKGHSHVYWYRQLPEEGLKFMVYLQKENIIDESGMPKERFSAEFPKEGPSILRIQQVVRGDSAAYFCASLDRANTGELFFGEGSRLTVL.